The text below deals with one T cell receptor beta chain. These data belong to a study of blood T cell repertoires in COVID-19. Study overall: Some COVID-19 samples were acute and others convalescent; all came from the United States, Italy and Spain. The analysed material was cDNA or gDNA that came from T cells, B-cell-depleted T cells, or PBMCs.

Per the original data handling: How many nucleated cells were present was estimated from reference gene primer amplification. Method: immunoSEQ multiplex PCR; TCRdb's copy keeps in-frame clones and lacks some. The D gene and trimming were derived from the DNA, and the V and J assignments and clone size from that table. Among about 340,000 clones, around 82% were seen once, and the ten largest hold 2.5% to 3.5%. This TCR derives from a man aged 25-45 years with active or convalescent COVID-19. The specimen was peripheral blood.

This CDR3 reads CASTPGRVVGYTF. In DNA form, the CDR3 reads TGTGCCAGCACGCCCGGCAGGGTAGTTGGCTACACCTTC. The chain recombines TRBV6-5 with TRBJ1-2, with D possibly TRBD1 on 5 matching bases. With 7 bases removed from V and 7 bases from J, the gap between germline ends came to 16 bases. The CDR3 contains 13 residues. Germline CDR1 is MNHEY and CDR2 is SVGAGI.